This TCR beta chain was sequenced in a study of OX40 agonist ivuxolimab in advanced cancers. For context, the study as a whole: Ivuxolimab, which targeted the costimulatory receptor OX40 (CD134), was an agonistic, fully human IgG2 monoclonal antibody. Intravenous ivuxolimab was administered to patients every 2 weeks at six dose levels: 0.01, 0.1, 0.3, 1.5, 3 and 10 mg/kg. Among the roughly 52 dose-escalation patients, about 20 had hepatocellular carcinoma, roughly 15 melanoma, 9 renal cell carcinoma and 9 head and neck cancer. The dose-escalation cohort was 82.7% male with a mean age of about 54 years, ranging from 23 to 79. Prior anti-PD-1, anti-PD-L1 or anti-CTLA-4 therapy was permitted, and checkpoint inhibitors had been received by more than 35% of dose-escalation patients. Partial responses occurred in three dose-escalation patients, of whom one had hepatocellular carcinoma and two had cutaneous melanoma. Peripheral TCRbeta sequencing was intended to test whether TCR sequence diversity was altered and clonal T-cell expansion was caused by ivuxolimab. The paper reports the monotherapy dose-escalation portion (N of about 51 patients) of the phase I ivuxolimab trial. The full study reports these points: Low levels of normalized T-cell clonal expansion were also seen in some patients who did not respond. After ivuxolimab, more expanded clones were found on average in CD8+ T cells than in CD4+ T cells. Clonal expansion of both CD4+ and CD8+ blood T cells was observed from baseline to week 6 at doses 0.1 to 3.0 mg/kg. The antigen specificity of the clonally expanded peripheral T cells was not determined. Partial responders in the 0.1-3.0 mg/kg groups had among the lowest normalized peripheral clonal expansion, especially among CD8+ T cells.

To sequence the TCRbeta CDR3 region, genomic DNA was isolated from the sorted cells. The immunoSEQ Assay was used for sequencing of TCRbeta CDR3 regions. TCRdb's version of the immuneACCESS table is confined to in-frame rearrangements and falls short of the full clone set. An unresolved V gene accounts for under half of the shortfall where checked; the remainder is of unknown origin. The sample table shows over 80,000 clones, and 80% to 95% are seen once. The ten largest account for 0.43% of the sample. Patients with a history of autoimmune disease or receiving systemic immunosuppression were excluded from the trial. Peripheral blood for TCR sequencing was drawn from every dose cohort at baseline, at cycle 4 day 1 and at cycle 7 day 1. The samples were taken from a phase I, first-in-human, multicenter, open-label dose-escalation trial of ivuxolimab. Adults with locally advanced or metastatic melanoma, renal cell carcinoma, hepatocellular carcinoma or head and neck squamous cell carcinoma were enrolled in the trial. Before TCR sequencing, CD4+ and CD8+ T cells were separately sorted from peripheral blood.

CDR1 LGHNA and CDR2 YNFKEQ are derived from the germline V gene. Including the terminal cysteine and phenylalanine, the CDR3 comprises 14 residues. Only the CDR3 DNA is retained, 42 bases long and in frame from the first base. V is trimmed back by 4 bases and J by 4 bases, and the junction contains 5 bases that no gene match accounts for. A remark on this clone: The antigen this receptor binds is unknown. Qualities for individual bases were not recorded, and no much larger clone is one base off. Additional DNA sequences in this sample encode the identical CDR3.

The sample consisted of CD4+ or CD8+ T cells sorted from blood, taken in a trial of the OX40 agonist ivuxolimab. This TCR derives from an adult with an advanced solid tumor such as melanoma, head and neck, liver or kidney cancer. Recombination connected TRBV4-2 to TRBJ2-5, and TRBD2 aligns with 8 junction nucleotides. The CDR3 here reads CASSPGGLGETQYF. In nucleotide form, the sequence is TGTGCCAGCAGCCCGGGGGGGTTGGGAGAGACCCAGTACTTC.